These T cell receptor beta chains were read from a single sample in a study of blood T cells in healthy people across ages. One entry per CDR3 protein results from TCRdb running MiXCR on the 5' RACE reads. The sample consists of 850,000 to 1,000,000 distinct CDR3 sequences, about 44% of them appearing once. What was sequenced was blood. The receptors stem from a man aged 25 to 40 in good health. CDR3s include the opening cysteine and the closing phenylalanine or tryptophan. A D gene is named only where the DNA matches it firmly. Clone size appears in some rows only: once, few, many, or a class for an expanded clone.

D gene: NA
J gene: TRBJ2-3
V gene: TRBV7-3
CDR3 length: 14
clone size: NA
CDR3 protein: CASSLGSYFDTQYF
CDR3 DNA: TGTGCCAGCAGCTTAGGTTCCTATTTCGATACGCAGTATTTT

D gene: NA
J gene: TRBJ2-7
V gene: TRBV7-9
CDR3 length: 14
clone size: NA
CDR3 protein: CASSEEGGSYEQYF
CDR3 DNA: TGTGCCAGCAGCGAAGAAGGGGGGTCCTACGAGCAGTACTTC

D gene: TRBD1
J gene: TRBJ2-7
V gene: TRBV3-1
CDR3 length: 17
clone size: NA
CDR3 protein: CASSQPSTGPISYEQYF
CDR3 DNA: TGTGCCAGCAGCCAACCGTCGACAGGGCCCATCTCCTACGAGCAGTACTTC

D gene: NA
J gene: TRBJ2-5
V gene: TRBV6-5
CDR3 length: 16
clone size: NA
CDR3 protein: CASTQLTGNYQETQYF
CDR3 DNA: TGTGCCAGCACTCAATTAACAGGGAACTACCAAGAGACCCAGTACTTC

D gene: NA
J gene: TRBJ2-7
V gene: TRBV12-3/TRBV12-4
CDR3 length: 13
clone size: NA
CDR3 protein: CASSSRDLGEQYF
CDR3 DNA: TGTGCCAGCAGTTCTCGGGATTTGGGCGAGCAGTACTTC

D gene: TRBD2
J gene: TRBJ2-1
V gene: TRBV4-1
CDR3 length: 16
clone size: NA
CDR3 protein: CASSQPGTRVGGEQFF
CDR3 DNA: TGCGCCAGCAGCCAACCCGGGACTAGGGTCGGGGGTGAGCAGTTCTTC

D gene: NA
J gene: TRBJ2-7
V gene: TRBV2
CDR3 length: 11
clone size: NA
CDR3 protein: CASLLNYEQYF
CDR3 DNA: TGTGCCAGCCTATTAAACTACGAGCAGTACTTC

D gene: TRBD1
J gene: TRBJ2-1
V gene: TRBV18
CDR3 length: 18
clone size: NA
CDR3 protein: CASSRRQRGQGTYNEQFF
CDR3 DNA: TGTGCCAGCTCACGACGACAGAGAGGACAGGGGACCTACAATGAGCAGTTCTTC

D gene: TRBD2
J gene: TRBJ2-5
V gene: TRBV5-5
CDR3 length: 17
clone size: NA
CDR3 protein: CASSLQDSGGDYNEQYF
CDR3 DNA: TGTGCCAGCAGCTTGCAAGATAGCGGGGGGGACTACAATGAGCAGTACTTC

D gene: TRBD1
J gene: TRBJ2-5
V gene: TRBV24-1
CDR3 length: 16
clone size: NA
CDR3 protein: CATSDSRTGIYNEQYF
CDR3 DNA: TGTGCCACCAGTGATTCCAGGACAGGGATCTACAATGAGCAGTACTTC

D gene: NA
J gene: TRBJ2-4
V gene: TRBV29-1
CDR3 length: 15
clone size: few
CDR3 protein: CSALNPELAKNIQYF
CDR3 DNA: TGCAGCGCCCTAAATCCGGAGCTAGCCAAAAACATTCAGTACTTC

D gene: TRBD1
J gene: TRBJ2-4
V gene: TRBV20-1
CDR3 length: 17
clone size: few
CDR3 protein: CSARDRGGSIAKNIQYF
CDR3 DNA: TGCAGTGCTAGGGACAGGGGGGGATCGATAGCCAAAAACATTCAGTACTTC

D gene: NA
J gene: TRBJ2-2
V gene: TRBV15
CDR3 length: 14
clone size: NA
CDR3 protein: CATSADSMTGELFF
CDR3 DNA: TGTGCCACCAGCGCGGATAGCATGACCGGGGAGCTGTTTTTT

D gene: TRBD2
J gene: TRBJ2-5
V gene: TRBV7-2
CDR3 length: 19
clone size: NA
CDR3 protein: CASSLVALGLAGGQNEQYF
CDR3 DNA: TGTGCCAGCAGCTTAGTAGCCCTCGGATTAGCGGGGGGGCAGAATGAGCAGTACTTC

D gene: NA
J gene: TRBJ2-7
V gene: TRBV4-1
CDR3 length: 16
clone size: many
CDR3 protein: CASSLSHPSFRSEQYF
CDR3 DNA: TGCGCCAGCAGCCTTTCTCACCCCTCGTTTAGAAGCGAGCAGTACTTC

D gene: NA
J gene: TRBJ2-7
V gene: TRBV30
CDR3 length: 14
clone size: few
CDR3 protein: CAWSVVAGSYEQYF
CDR3 DNA: TGTGCCTGGAGTGTAGTGGCAGGGTCTTACGAGCAGTACTTC

D gene: NA
J gene: TRBJ1-6
V gene: TRBV7-2
CDR3 length: 14
clone size: NA
CDR3 protein: CASRTGGLNSPLHF
CDR3 DNA: TGTGCCAGCAGGACCGGAGGGTTGAATTCACCCCTCCACTTT

D gene: TRBD2
J gene: TRBJ2-7
V gene: TRBV10-3
CDR3 length: 11
clone size: NA
CDR3 protein: CAIRGGHEQYF
CDR3 DNA: TGTGCCATTCGGGGGGGCCACGAGCAGTACTTC

D gene: NA
J gene: TRBJ2-1
V gene: TRBV4-1
CDR3 length: 14
clone size: NA
CDR3 protein: CASSRQEYYNEQFF
CDR3 DNA: TGCGCCAGCAGCCGACAGGAATACTACAATGAGCAGTTCTTC

D gene: NA
J gene: TRBJ2-7
V gene: TRBV7-9
CDR3 length: 14
clone size: once
CDR3 protein: CASSLDSRYYEQYF
CDR3 DNA: TGTGCCAGCAGCTTGGACAGCCGATACTACGAGCAGTACTTC

D gene: TRBD2
J gene: TRBJ2-1
V gene: TRBV7-3
CDR3 length: 18
clone size: few
CDR3 protein: CASSPMGLAGGYRDEQFF
CDR3 DNA: TGTGCCAGCAGCCCAATGGGACTAGCGGGTGGATACCGTGATGAGCAGTTCTTC

D gene: TRBD1
J gene: TRBJ2-3
V gene: TRBV24-1
CDR3 length: 17
clone size: once
CDR3 protein: CATSDGQGETSTDTQYF
CDR3 DNA: TGTGCCACCAGTGACGGACAGGGAGAGACTAGCACAGATACGCAGTATTTT

D gene: NA
J gene: TRBJ2-7
V gene: TRBV13
CDR3 length: 15
clone size: NA
CDR3 protein: CASSEEARATYEQYF
CDR3 DNA: TGTGCCAGCAGCGAAGAGGCCAGAGCGACCTACGAGCAGTACTTC

D gene: NA
J gene: TRBJ1-5
V gene: TRBV6-1
CDR3 length: 15
clone size: NA
CDR3 protein: CASSYAGAPNQPQHF
CDR3 DNA: TGTGCCAGCAGTTATGCAGGGGCCCCAAATCAGCCCCAGCATTTT